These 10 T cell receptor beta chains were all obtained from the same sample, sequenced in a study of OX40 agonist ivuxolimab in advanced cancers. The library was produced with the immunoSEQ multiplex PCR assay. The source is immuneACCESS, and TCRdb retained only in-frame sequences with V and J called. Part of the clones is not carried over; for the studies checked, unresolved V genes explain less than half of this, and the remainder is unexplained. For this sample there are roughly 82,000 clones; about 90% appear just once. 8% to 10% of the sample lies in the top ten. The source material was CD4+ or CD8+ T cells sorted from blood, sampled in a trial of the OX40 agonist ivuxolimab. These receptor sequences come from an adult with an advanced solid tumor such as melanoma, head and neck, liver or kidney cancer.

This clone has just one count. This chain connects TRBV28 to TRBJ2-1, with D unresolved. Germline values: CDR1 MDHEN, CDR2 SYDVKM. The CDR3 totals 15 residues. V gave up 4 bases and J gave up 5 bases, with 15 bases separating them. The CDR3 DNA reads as TGTGCCAGCAGTTCCTATAGGGTATTCGACAATGAGCAGTTCTTC. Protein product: CASSSYRVFDNEQFF.

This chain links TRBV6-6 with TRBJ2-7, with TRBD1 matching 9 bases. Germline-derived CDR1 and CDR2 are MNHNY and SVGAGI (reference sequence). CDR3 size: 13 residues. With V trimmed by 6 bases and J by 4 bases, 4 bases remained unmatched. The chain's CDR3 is CASRSGQGYEQYF. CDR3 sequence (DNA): TGTGCCAGCAGATCCGGACAGGGGTACGAGCAGTACTTC.

CDR3 amino acids: CASRKTSVFSEQFF. For the CDR3, the DNA is TGTGCCAGCAGGAAGACTAGCGTATTTAGTGAGCAGTTCTTC. The V gene is TRBV27, the J gene TRBJ2-1; TRBD2 agrees at 8 bases. Trimming at V came to 6 bases and at J to 9 bases, leaving 10 bases not matched to a gene. The CDR3 runs to 14 residues. Germline V gene data show CDR1 as MNHEY and CDR2 as SMNVEV (reference sequence).

This CDR3 is CSVGTGITGELFF. DNA of the CDR3: TGCAGCGTCGGGACAGGAATTACCGGGGAGCTGTTTTTT. V and J are TRBV29-1 and TRBJ2-2, with 8 bases that match TRBD1. Germline V gives CDR1 SQVTM, CDR2 ANQGSEA. The junction had 5 bases not matched to a gene; V was cut back by 6 bases and J by 5 bases. The CDR3 has 13 amino acids.

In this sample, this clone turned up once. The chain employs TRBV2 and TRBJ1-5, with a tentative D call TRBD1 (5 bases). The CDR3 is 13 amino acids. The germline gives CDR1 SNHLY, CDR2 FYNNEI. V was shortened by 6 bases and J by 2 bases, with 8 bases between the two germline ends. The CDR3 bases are TGTGCCAGCAGGCAGGGAGGCAATCAGCCCCAGCATTTT. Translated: CASRQGGNQPQHF.

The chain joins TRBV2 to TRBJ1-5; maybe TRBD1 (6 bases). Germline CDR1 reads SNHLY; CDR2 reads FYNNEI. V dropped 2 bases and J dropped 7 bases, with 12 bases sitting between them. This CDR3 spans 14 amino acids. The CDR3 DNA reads TGTGCCAGCAGTGAATGGGGGGCTTGGCAGCCCCAGCATTTT. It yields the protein CASSEWGAWQPQHF.

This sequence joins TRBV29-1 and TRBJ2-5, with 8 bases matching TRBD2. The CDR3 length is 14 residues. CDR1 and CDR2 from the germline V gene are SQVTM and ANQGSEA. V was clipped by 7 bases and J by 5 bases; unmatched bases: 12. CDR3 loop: CSACDTSGRETQYF. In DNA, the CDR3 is TGCAGCGCCTGTGACACTAGCGGACGGGAGACCCAGTACTTC.

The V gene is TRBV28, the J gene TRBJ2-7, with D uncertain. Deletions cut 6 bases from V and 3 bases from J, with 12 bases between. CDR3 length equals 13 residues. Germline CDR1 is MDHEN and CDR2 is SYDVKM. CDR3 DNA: TGTGCCAGCAGGCTCTCCTCCCTCTACGAGCAGTACTTC. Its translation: CASRLSSLYEQYF.

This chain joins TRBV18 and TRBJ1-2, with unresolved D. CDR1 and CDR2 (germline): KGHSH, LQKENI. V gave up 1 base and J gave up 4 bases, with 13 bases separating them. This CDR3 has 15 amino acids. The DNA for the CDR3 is TGTGCCAGCTCACCACGAGAAGGAACGGGCTATGGCTACACCTTC. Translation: CASSPREGTGYGYTF. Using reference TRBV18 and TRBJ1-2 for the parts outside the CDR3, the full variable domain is NAGVMQNPRHLVRRRGQEARLRCSPMKGHSHVYWYRQLPEEGLKFMVYLQKENIIDESGMPKERFSAEFPKEGPSILRIQQVVRGDSAAYFCASSPREGTGYGYTFGSGTRLTVV.

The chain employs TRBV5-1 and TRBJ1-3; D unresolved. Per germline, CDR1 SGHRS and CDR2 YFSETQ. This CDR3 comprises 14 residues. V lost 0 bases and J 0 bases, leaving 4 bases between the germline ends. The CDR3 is CASSLASSGNTIYF. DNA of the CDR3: TGCGCCAGCAGCTTGGCCAGCTCTGGAAACACCATATATTTT. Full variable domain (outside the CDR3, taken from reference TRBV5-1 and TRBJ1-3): KAGVTQTPRYLIKTRGQQVTLSCSPISGHRSVSWYQQTPGQGLQFLFEYFSETQRNKGNFPGRFSGRQFSNSRSEMNVSTLELGDSALYLCASSLASSGNTIYFGEGSWLTVV.